This T cell receptor (beta chain) was profiled in a study of radiation and T cells in renal cell carcinoma. Overall study: Nephrectomy followed 15 Gy stereotactic body radiation by 4 weeks.

A word on this clone: What it binds is unknown.

Study findings and constraints: In blood, top tumor clones expanded by 2 weeks, shrinking by 4.

Described time point: blood 2 weeks post-SBRT. Documented treatment: 15 Gy SBRT to primary tumor, nephrectomy 4 weeks later. Radiation-treated patients gave blood at baseline, week 2 and week 4. TCRdb keeps only in-frame clones here, not all; method: immunoSEQ multiplex PCR. Of tens of thousands of clones listed, around 77% are singletons. CDR1 is LGHNT and CDR2 is FRNRAP in the germline V gene. CDR3 length equals 14 residues. V lost 5 bases to trimming and J lost 3 bases; unmatched junction nucleotides: 3. The sequencing here drew on blood, taken from a patient whose treatment included radiotherapy and nephrectomy. The rearrangement uses TRBV12-5 and TRBJ1-4; TRBD1 matches 7 bases. This sequence originates from a man aged 60-69 years with renal cell carcinoma. In DNA form, the CDR3 reads TGTGCTAGTGGTCCAGGGACAGCTAATGAAAAACTGTTTTTT. Protein product: CASGPGTANEKLFF.